This entry lists 13 T cell receptor beta chains sequenced from one sample in a study of CD8+ T cells in alopecia areata. The authors extracted RNA and reverse transcribed it into cDNA as the sequencing template. Profiling relied on immunoSEQ multiplex PCR, and the TCRdb table lists in-frame clones only, not all of them. The repertoire holds about 160,000 clones, with roughly 65% as singletons. Sample treatment: oral pan-JAK inhibitor, 5-10 mg twice daily. The material sequenced was CD4+ T cells sorted from blood, taken at week 4, from a patient treated with tofacitinib. The receptors come from a human donor with alopecia areata.

The V call is TRBV29-1, the J call TRBJ1-2; perhaps TRBD1 as D (6 bases). V was pared by 4 bases and J by 6 bases, with 15 bases between. The length of the CDR3 is 13 residues. Germline loops: CDR1 SQVTM, CDR2 ANQGSEA. The CDR3 loop is CSVGGAGEDGYTF. The CDR3 bases are TGCAGCGTTGGGGGGGCAGGGGAAGATGGCTACACCTTC.

This clone has just one count. J is TRBJ2-1 and V is TRBV7-2; 12 nucleotides match TRBD2. The CDR3 runs to 17 residues. Germline CDR1 is SGHTA and CDR2 is FQGNSA. Trimming took 5 bases from V and 8 from J; bases not matched to a gene: 13. Here the CDR3 DNA reads TGTGCCAGCAGCCCGTGGACTAGCGGGGACCCCCTCGATGAGCAGTTCTTC. Translating it yields CASSPWTSGDPLDEQFF. The full variable domain, rest sourced from reference TRBV7-2 and TRBJ2-1, is GAGVSQSPSNKVTEKGKDVELRCDPISGHTALYWYRQSLGQGLEFLIYFQGNSAPDKSGLPSDRFSAERTGGSVSTLTIQRTQQEDSAVYLCASSPWTSGDPLDEQFFGPGTRLTVL.

The chain recombines TRBV30 with TRBJ2-2, with 8 bases matching TRBD2. The CDR3 length is 14 residues. The germline V gene has CDR1 GTSNPN and CDR2 SVGIG (reference sequence). V lost 4 bases to trimming and J lost 7 bases; unmatched junction nucleotides: 8. CDR3 bases: TGTGCCTGGAACCGCGGGGGGCCCGGCGGGGAGCTGTTTTTT. It codes for CAWNRGGPGGELFF.

This chain connects TRBV19 to TRBJ1-5; D is unclear. Trimming shortened V by 7 bases and J by 5 bases, and 9 bases separated the two germline ends. Germline CDR1 is LNHDA and CDR2 is SQIVND (reference sequence). The CDR3 is 12 residues long. The DNA for the CDR3 is TGTGCCAGTATGGCCGGGGATCAGCCCCAGCATTTT. It encodes CASMAGDQPQHF.

The V gene is TRBV5-6, the J gene TRBJ1-2; 7 nucleotides agree with TRBD1. Germline assignment: CDR1 SGHDT and CDR2 YYEEEE. The CDR3 consists of 16 residues. The junction had 13 bases not matched to a gene; V was cut back by 4 bases and J by 4 bases. The DNA of the CDR3 is TGTGCCAGCAGCCTATGGGAGGGGGCGAATGTCTATGGCTACACCTTC. This codes for CASSLWEGANVYGYTF.

Comment on this clone: Additional DNA sequences in this sample encode the identical CDR3. The chain couples TRBV29-1 to TRBJ2-5; D ambiguous. The germline gives CDR1 SQVTM, CDR2 ANQGSEA. The CDR3 is made up of 12 amino acids. Trimming left V 7 bases short and J 5 bases short, with 14 bases between. This CDR3 reads CSGRQGLETQYF. CDR3 DNA: TGCAGCGGTAGACAAGGCCTCGAGACCCAGTACTTC.

The rearrangement links TRBV30 to TRBJ1-6, with D unresolved. Trimming shortened V by 0 bases and J by 9 bases, and 12 bases separated the two germline ends. In germline, CDR1 is GTSNPN, CDR2 SVGIG (reference sequence). The CDR3 consists of 14 residues. For the CDR3, the DNA is TGTGCCTGGAGTGTAAGCCCCCCAAGTTCACCCCTCCACTTT. Its protein is CAWSVSPPSSPLHF.

In its sample, this clone was seen once. The chain uses TRBV7-9 and TRBJ2-1; 10 nucleotides align to TRBD2. The CDR3 spans 15 residues. V lost 5 bases, J lost 2 bases, and 3 bases stayed unmatched. CDR1 and CDR2 (germline): SEHNR, FQNEAQ (reference sequence). The CDR3: CASSRTSGAYNEQFF. The CDR3 nucleotides are TGTGCCAGCAGCCGTACTAGCGGGGCCTACAATGAGCAGTTCTTC.

A remark on this clone: Relative to the germline gene, one junction end is altered; a read error may explain this. This chain joins TRBV7-7 and TRBJ1-1, with no clear D. The CDR3 totals 13 residues. CDR1 and CDR2 from the germline V gene are SSHAT and FNYEAQ (reference sequence). The CDR3 reads CASSLEGGTEAFF. The CDR3 nucleotides read TGTGCTAGCAGCTTAGAGGGCGGCACTGAAGCTTTCTTT.

This clone has only one observation. The chain employs TRBV2 and TRBJ2-1; 9 bases agree with TRBD2. The CDR3 contains 15 residues. Losses at the gene ends were 4 bases for V and 2 bases for J; bases not matched to a gene: 3. Germline V lookup: CDR1 SNHLY, CDR2 FYNNEI. The CDR3 reads CASSASGNPYNEQFF. DNA for the CDR3: TGTGCCAGCAGTGCTAGCGGGAACCCCTACAATGAGCAGTTCTTC.

This clone has only a few counts. This chain uses TRBV29-1 with TRBJ2-4, with 10 bases fitting TRBD1. Germline CDR1 is SQVTM and CDR2 is ANQGSEA. The CDR3 extends over 12 amino acids. V shed 7 bases and J 7 bases; nucleotides not matched to a gene: 4. For the CDR3, the DNA is TGCAGCGGTGGACAGGGGGGCAACATTCAGTACTTC. This sequence encodes CSGGQGGNIQYF.

V is TRBV2 and J is TRBJ1-4; a possible D gene is TRBD1 (5 bases). The V end lost 6 bases, the J end lost 0 bases, and 11 bases lay between the germline ends. There are 15 residues in the CDR3. Germline loops: CDR1 SNHLY, CDR2 FYNNEI. CDR3 coding DNA: TGTGCCAGCAGCCTAAGACAGTCAACTAATGAAAAACTGTTTTTT. Its translation: CASSLRQSTNEKLFF.

This sequence joins TRBV7-9 and TRBJ2-7, with D perhaps TRBD2 (6 bases). V shed 4 bases and J shed 4 bases, with 14 bases lying between them. The CDR3 is made up of 14 amino acids. Germline V gene lookup returns CDR1 SEHNR and CDR2 FQNEAQ (reference sequence). CDR3 region: CASSYTGSTYEQYF. The CDR3 region has the DNA TGTGCCAGCAGCTACACCGGGAGCACGTACGAGCAGTACTTC.